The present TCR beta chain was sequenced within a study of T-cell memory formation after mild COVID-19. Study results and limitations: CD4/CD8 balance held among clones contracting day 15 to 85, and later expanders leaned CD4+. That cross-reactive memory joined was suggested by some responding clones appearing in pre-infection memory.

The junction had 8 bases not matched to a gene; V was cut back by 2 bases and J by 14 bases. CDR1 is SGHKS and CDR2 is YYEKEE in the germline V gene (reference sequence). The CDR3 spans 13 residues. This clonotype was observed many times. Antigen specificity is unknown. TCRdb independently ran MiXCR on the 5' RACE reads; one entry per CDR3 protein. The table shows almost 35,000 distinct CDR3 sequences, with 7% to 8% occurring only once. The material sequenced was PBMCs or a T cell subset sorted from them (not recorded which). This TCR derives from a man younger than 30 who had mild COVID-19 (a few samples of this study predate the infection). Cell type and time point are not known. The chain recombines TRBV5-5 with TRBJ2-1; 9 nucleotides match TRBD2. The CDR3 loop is CASSFLAGGPEFF. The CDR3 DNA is TGTGCCAGCAGCTTTCTTGCGGGGGGGCCGGAGTTCTTC.